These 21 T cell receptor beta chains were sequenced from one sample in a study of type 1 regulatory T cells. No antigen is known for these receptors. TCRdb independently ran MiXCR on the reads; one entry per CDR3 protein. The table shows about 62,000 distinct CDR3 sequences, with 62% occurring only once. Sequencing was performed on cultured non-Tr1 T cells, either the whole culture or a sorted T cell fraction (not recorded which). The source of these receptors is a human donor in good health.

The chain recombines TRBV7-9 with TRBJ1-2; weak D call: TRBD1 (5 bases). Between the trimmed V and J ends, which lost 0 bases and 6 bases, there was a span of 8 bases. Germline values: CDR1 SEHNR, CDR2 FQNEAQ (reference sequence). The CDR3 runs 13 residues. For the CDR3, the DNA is TGTGCCAGCAGCTTAGCGGCAGGGAATGGCTACACCTTC. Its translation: CASSLAAGNGYTF.

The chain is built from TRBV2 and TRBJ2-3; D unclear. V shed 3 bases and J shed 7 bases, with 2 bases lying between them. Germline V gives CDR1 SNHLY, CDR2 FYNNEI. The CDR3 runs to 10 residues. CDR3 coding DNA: TGTGCCAGCAGTGAGAATACGCAGTATTTT. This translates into CASSENTQYF.

CDR3 DNA: TGCGCCAGCAGCTTGGGGGACAGCAACAATGAGCAGTTCTTC. This translates into CASSLGDSNNEQFF. The chain couples TRBV5-1 to TRBJ2-1, with 7 bases lining up with TRBD1. The CDR3 covers 14 residues. Germline loops: CDR1 SGHRS, CDR2 YFSETQ. Trimming at V came to 0 bases and at J to 5 bases, leaving 2 bases not matched to a gene.

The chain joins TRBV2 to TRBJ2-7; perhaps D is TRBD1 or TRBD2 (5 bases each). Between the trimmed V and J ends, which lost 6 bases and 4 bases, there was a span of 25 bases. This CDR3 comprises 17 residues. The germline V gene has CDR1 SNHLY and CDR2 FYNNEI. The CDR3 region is CASRDKNSVFMEYEQYF. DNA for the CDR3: TGTGCCAGCAGGGACAAGAATAGCGTGTTCATGGAGTACGAGCAGTACTTC. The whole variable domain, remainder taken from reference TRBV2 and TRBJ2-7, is EPEVTQTPSHQVTQMGQEVILRCVPISNHLYFYWYRQILGQKVEFLVSFYNNEISEKSEIFDDQFSVERPDGSNFTLKIRSTKLEDSAMYFCASRDKNSVFMEYEQYFGPGTRLTVT.

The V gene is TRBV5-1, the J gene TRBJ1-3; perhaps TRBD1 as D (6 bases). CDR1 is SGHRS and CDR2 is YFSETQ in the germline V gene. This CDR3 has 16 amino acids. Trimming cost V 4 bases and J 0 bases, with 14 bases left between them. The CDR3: CASSTQTGLSGNTIYF. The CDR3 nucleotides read TGCGCCAGCAGCACCCAGACAGGCCTCTCTGGAAACACCATATATTTT.

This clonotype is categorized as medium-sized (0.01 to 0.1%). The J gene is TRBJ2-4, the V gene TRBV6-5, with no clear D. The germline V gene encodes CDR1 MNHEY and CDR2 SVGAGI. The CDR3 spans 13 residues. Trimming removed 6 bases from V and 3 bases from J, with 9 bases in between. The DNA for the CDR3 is TGTGCCAGCAGCGGTCCAGGCAAAAACATTCAGTACTTC. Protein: CASSGPGKNIQYF.

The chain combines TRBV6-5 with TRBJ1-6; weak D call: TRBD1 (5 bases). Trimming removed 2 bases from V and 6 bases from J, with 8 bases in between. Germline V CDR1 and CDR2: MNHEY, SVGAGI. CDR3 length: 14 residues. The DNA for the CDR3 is TGTGCCAGCAGTTACATAGGGGTTAATTCACCCCTCCACTTT. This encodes CASSYIGVNSPLHF.

The CDR3 DNA is TGTGCCATCAGTGTTGACAGCTCCTACAATGAGCAGTTCTTC. This sequence encodes CAISVDSSYNEQFF. The chain links TRBV10-3 to TRBJ2-1, with TRBD1 as a possible D gene (5 bases). V lost 4 bases, J lost 0 bases, and 7 bases lay in between. Germline CDR1 and CDR2: ENHRY and SYGVKD. CDR3 length equals 14 residues.

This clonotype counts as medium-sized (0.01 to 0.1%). CDR3 residues: CSASRGAYEQYF. CDR3 in DNA: TGCAGTGCCTCCAGGGGGGCTTACGAGCAGTACTTC. This chain joins TRBV20-1 and TRBJ2-7; perhaps TRBD1 as D (7 bases). V was trimmed by 6 bases and J by 4 bases, leaving 13 bases between them. The CDR3 covers 12 residues. Per germline, CDR1 DFQATT and CDR2 SNEGSKA (reference sequence).

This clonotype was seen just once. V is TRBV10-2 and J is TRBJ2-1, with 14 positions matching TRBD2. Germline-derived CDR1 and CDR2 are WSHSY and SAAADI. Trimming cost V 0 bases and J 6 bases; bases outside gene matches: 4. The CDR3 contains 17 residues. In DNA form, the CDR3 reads TGCGCCAGCAGTGAGTCGGGACTAGCGGGAGTGGTCAATGAGCAGTTCTTC. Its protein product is CASSESGLAGVVNEQFF.

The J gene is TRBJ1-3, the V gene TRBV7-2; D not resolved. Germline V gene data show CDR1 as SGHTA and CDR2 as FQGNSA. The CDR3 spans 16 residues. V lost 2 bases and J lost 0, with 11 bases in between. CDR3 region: CASSLRRPYSGNTIYF. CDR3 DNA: TGTGCCAGCAGCTTACGTCGTCCGTACTCTGGAAACACCATATATTTT.

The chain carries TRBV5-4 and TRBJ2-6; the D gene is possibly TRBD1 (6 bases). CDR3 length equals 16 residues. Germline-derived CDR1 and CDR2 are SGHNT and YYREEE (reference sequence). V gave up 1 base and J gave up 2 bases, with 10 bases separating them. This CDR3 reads CASSLWTVAGANVLTF. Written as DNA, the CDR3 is TGTGCCAGCAGCTTGTGGACAGTGGCTGGGGCCAACGTCCTGACTTTC.

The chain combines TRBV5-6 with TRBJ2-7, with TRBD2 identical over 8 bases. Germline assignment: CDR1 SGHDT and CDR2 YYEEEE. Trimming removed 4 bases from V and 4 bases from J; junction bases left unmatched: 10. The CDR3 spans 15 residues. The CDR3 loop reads CASSQPGTRIYEQYF. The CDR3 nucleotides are TGTGCCAGCAGCCAACCCGGGACTAGGATTTACGAGCAGTACTTC.

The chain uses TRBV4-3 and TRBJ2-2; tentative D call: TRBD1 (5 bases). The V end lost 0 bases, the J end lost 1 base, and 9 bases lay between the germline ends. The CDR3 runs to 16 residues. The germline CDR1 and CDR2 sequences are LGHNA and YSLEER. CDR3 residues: CASSQEVGQNTGELFF. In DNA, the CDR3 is TGCGCCAGCAGCCAAGAAGTGGGGCAGAACACCGGGGAGCTGTTTTTT.

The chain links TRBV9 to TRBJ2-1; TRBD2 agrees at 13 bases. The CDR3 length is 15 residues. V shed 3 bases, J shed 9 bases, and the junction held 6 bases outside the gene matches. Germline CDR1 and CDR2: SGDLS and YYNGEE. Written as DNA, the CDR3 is TGTGCCAGCAGCGGGGGACTAGCGGGGTTTGGTGAGCAGTTCTTC. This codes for CASSGGLAGFGEQFF.

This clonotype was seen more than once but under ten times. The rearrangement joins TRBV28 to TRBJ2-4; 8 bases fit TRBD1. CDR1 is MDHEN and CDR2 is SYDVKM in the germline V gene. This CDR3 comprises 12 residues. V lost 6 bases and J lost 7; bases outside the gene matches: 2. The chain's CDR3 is CASRRQGNIQYF. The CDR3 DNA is TGTGCCAGCAGACGACAGGGGAACATTCAGTACTTC.

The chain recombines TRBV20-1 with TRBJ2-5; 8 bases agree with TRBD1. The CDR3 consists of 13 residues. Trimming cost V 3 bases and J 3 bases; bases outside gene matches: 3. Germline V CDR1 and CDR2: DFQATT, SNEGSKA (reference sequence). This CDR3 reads CSARADREETQYF. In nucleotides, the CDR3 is TGCAGTGCTAGGGCGGACAGGGAAGAGACCCAGTACTTC.

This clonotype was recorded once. CDR3 amino acids: CASSLAIGDTSNEQFF. The CDR3 DNA is TGTGCCAGCAGCTTAGCGATCGGGGATACGTCGAATGAGCAGTTCTTC. The V and J genes are TRBV7-2 and TRBJ2-1; perhaps TRBD2 as D (5 bases). Trimming shortened V by 0 bases and J by 7 bases, and 16 bases separated the two germline ends. Germline V gene sequence: CDR1 SGHTA, CDR2 FQGNSA. The CDR3 length is 16 residues.

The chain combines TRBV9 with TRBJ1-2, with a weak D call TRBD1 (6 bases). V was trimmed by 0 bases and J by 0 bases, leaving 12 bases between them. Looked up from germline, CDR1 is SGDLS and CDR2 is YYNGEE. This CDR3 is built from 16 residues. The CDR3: CASSVDPGGTNYGYTF. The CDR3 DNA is TGTGCCAGCAGCGTAGATCCCGGGGGCACTAACTATGGCTACACCTTC.

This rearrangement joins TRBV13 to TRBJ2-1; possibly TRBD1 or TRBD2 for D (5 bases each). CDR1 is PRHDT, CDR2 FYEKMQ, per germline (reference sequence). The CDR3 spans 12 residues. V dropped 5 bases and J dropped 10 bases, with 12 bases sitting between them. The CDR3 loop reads CASSGDPFEQFF. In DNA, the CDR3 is TGTGCCAGCAGCGGGGACCCTTTCGAGCAGTTCTTC.

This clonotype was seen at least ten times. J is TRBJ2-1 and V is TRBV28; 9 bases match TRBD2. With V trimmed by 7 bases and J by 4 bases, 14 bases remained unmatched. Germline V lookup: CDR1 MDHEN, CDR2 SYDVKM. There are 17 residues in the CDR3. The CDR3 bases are TGTGCCAGCACCTTATCCGGGAGGGGACTAGCTTACAATGAGCAGTTCTTC. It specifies CASTLSGRGLAYNEQFF.